Below are 10 T cell receptor beta chains sequenced from a single sample in a study of sequential checkpoint blockade in melanoma. TCRdb keeps only in-frame clones here, not all; method: immunoSEQ multiplex PCR. Of 5,000 to 5,500 clones in the sample, 25% to 30% were seen once. Treatment: randomized to nivolumab then ipilimumab (arm A) or the reverse (arm B). Sequences were derived from tumor tissue (inferred from file names), sampled from a patient given nivolumab and ipilimumab in sequence. These receptors were taken from a human donor with melanoma.

This clone appeared many times. This chain connects TRBV9 to TRBJ1-4; TRBD1 agrees at 11 bases. Germline V gene sequence: CDR1 SGDLS, CDR2 YYNGEE. The CDR3 has 14 residues. V lost 6 bases, J lost 7 bases, and 5 bases stayed unmatched. CDR3 loop: CASNRDRGIEKLFF. Here the CDR3 DNA reads TGTGCCAGCAACCGGGACAGGGGGATTGAAAAACTGTTTTTT.

By proportion, this clone is large (0.1 to 1%). The V gene is TRBV11-3, the J gene TRBJ2-1, with D possibly TRBD2 on 6 matching bases. CDR3 size: 14 residues. The germline CDR1 and CDR2 sequences are SGHNT and YENEEA. Trimming left V 7 bases short and J 0 bases short, with 10 bases between. The CDR3 DNA reads as TGTGCCAGCACCCGGGACTCCTCCTACAATGAGCAGTTCTTC. This codes for CASTRDSSYNEQFF.

The table lists this clone with a few counts. The chain joins TRBV28 to TRBJ1-3; the match to TRBD1 covers 8 bases. V gave up 5 bases and J gave up 2 bases; unmatched junction bases: 5. CDR1 is MDHEN, CDR2 SYDVKM, per germline. CDR3 length: 15 residues. The CDR3 sequence is CASSPPDRAGNTIYF. DNA of the CDR3: TGTGCCAGCAGTCCCCCGGACAGGGCTGGAAACACCATATATTTT.

This clone came up many times. The chain links TRBV6-8 to TRBJ2-3, with D perhaps matching TRBD2 (6 bases). The CDR3 extends over 12 amino acids. Germline V lookup: CDR1 MNHGY, CDR2 SAAAGT. V was shortened by 8 bases and J by 9 bases, with 15 bases between the two germline ends. This chain's CDR3 is CASVEGPGTQYF. The CDR3 bases are TGTGCCAGCGTGGAGGGTCCAGGAACGCAGTATTTT.

This clone was observed a handful of times. The rearrangement uses TRBV28 and TRBJ2-4; 8 bases fit TRBD1. This CDR3 has 14 amino acids. Trimming removed 3 bases from V and 7 bases from J; junction bases left unmatched: 5. Germline CDR1 and CDR2: MDHEN and SYDVKM. The CDR3 spells CASSFPGQVNIQYF. The CDR3 DNA follows: TGTGCCAGCAGTTTCCCGGGACAGGTGAACATTCAGTACTTC.

Only a few counts were recorded for this clone. The V gene is TRBV6-8, the J gene TRBJ1-2, with unresolved D. Germline assignment: CDR1 MNHGY and CDR2 SAAAGT. This CDR3 is 14 amino acids long. With 2 bases removed from V and 8 bases from J, the gap between germline ends came to 15 bases. CDR3 residues: CASSYVGPGGGYTF. Here the CDR3 DNA reads TGTGCCAGCAGTTACGTGGGCCCGGGAGGAGGCTACACCTTC.

The chain joins TRBV28 to TRBJ2-7; TRBD2 matches 10 bases. The length of the CDR3 is 16 residues. V trimming: 5 bases; J trimming: 7 bases; junction bases outside the gene matches: 14. The V gene's germline CDR1 is MDHEN and CDR2 SYDVKM. This CDR3 is CASSGSGRVDHGEQYF. The CDR3 bases are TGTGCCAGCAGTGGGAGCGGGAGGGTCGATCATGGAGAGCAGTACTTC.

In this sample, this clone turned up a few times. The CDR3 DNA follows: TGTGCCTCCCGGGACTCTGGAAACACCATATATTTT. Amino acids: CASRDSGNTIYF. V gene TRBV28 combines with J gene TRBJ1-3; D is undetermined. This CDR3 has 12 residues. Germline CDR1 MDHEN, CDR2 SYDVKM. The V end was cut by 11 bases, the J end by 0 bases, with 8 bases between.

The gene calls are TRBV29-1 and TRBJ2-5; the match to TRBD2 covers 7 bases. The CDR3 runs to 13 residues. The germline V gene encodes CDR1 SQVTM and CDR2 ANQGSEA. J was trimmed by 5 bases and V by 4 bases; bases with no gene match: 7. The CDR3: CSVGLVGGETQYF. CDR3 nucleotide sequence: TGCAGCGTTGGTCTCGTGGGAGGGGAGACCCAGTACTTC.

The V gene is TRBV28, the J gene TRBJ1-4, with 9 positions matching TRBD1. Germline CDR1 is MDHEN and CDR2 is SYDVKM. CDR3 length: 15 residues. The V segment lost 5 bases and the J segment 7 bases; nucleotides outside the gene matches: 8. CDR3 nucleotide sequence: TGTGCCAGCAGTCCCACCGGGACAGGGCCTGAAAAACTGTTTTTT. Residues: CASSPTGTGPEKLFF.